Shown below are 5 T cell receptor beta chains from a single sample sequenced in a study of blood T cells in healthy people across ages. Through a sample-barcoded 5' primer and a J-beta primer mix, a second PCR was run for roughly 7 to 12 cycles. Each CDR3 protein is one row after TCRdb ran MiXCR on the 5' RACE reads. The sample holds about 1.8 million distinct CDR3 sequences, around 50% seen once. The source material was blood. The receptors were sampled from a woman in her thirties or forties in good health.

V usage is TRBV10-3 and J usage is TRBJ2-1; D call uncertain. The CDR3 totals 14 residues. The germline V gene encodes CDR1 ENHRY and CDR2 SYGVKD. V dropped 3 bases and J dropped 0 bases, with 6 bases sitting between them. The CDR3: CAISDQGSYNEQFF. CDR3 DNA sequence: TGTGCCATCAGTGACCAAGGCTCCTACAATGAGCAGTTCTTC.

The chain joins TRBV28 to TRBJ1-4; weak D call: TRBD1 (6 bases). CDR3 length: 12 amino acids. With 6 bases removed from V and 15 bases from J, the gap between germline ends came to 17 bases. Looked up from germline, CDR1 is MDHEN and CDR2 is SYDVKM. The CDR3 is CASSLETGGVFF. In DNA form, the CDR3 reads TGTGCCAGCAGCCTTGAGACAGGAGGGGTGTTTTTT.

This chain links TRBV6-4 with TRBJ1-6; D remains unclear. The V gene's germline CDR1 is MRHNA and CDR2 SNTAGT. CDR3 length: 13 residues. Trimming removed 1 base at V and 7 bases at J, with 5 bases between. CDR3 nucleotides: TGTGCCAGCAGTGACTTAGGAAATTCACCCCTCCACTTT. Amino acid sequence: CASSDLGNSPLHF.

The chain couples TRBV5-8 to TRBJ1-2; D is unresolved. Germline V gene lookup returns CDR1 SGHTS and CDR2 YDEGEE. Trimming stripped 2 bases from V and 6 bases from J, with 8 bases between. This CDR3 region has 12 residues. The CDR3 spells CASSFIWDGYTF. CDR3 nucleotides: TGTGCCAGCAGCTTTATTTGGGATGGCTACACCTTC.

The chain uses TRBV4-2 and TRBJ2-1; the D gene is possibly TRBD2 (6 bases). CDR3 size: 15 residues. In germline, CDR1 is LGHNA, CDR2 YNFKEQ. The germline V and J ends were trimmed by 0 bases and 8 bases, with 14 bases remaining between them. DNA for the CDR3: TGTGCCAGCAGCCAAGATCCCCAAACGGGGGATGAGCAGTTCTTC. It translates to CASSQDPQTGDEQFF.